The sequence of this T cell receptor beta chain was determined in a study of post-analysis software for immune sequencing data (dated by TCRdb to the mid-2010s). In the study overall: Relapsing-remitting, secondary progressive and progressive-relapsing multiple sclerosis were recorded as disease courses, and subtype annotation was lacking for some patients. A subset of samples was prepared in parallel using single-end sample barcoding, then pooled and co-amplified after Illumina adapter ligation. Patient repertoires were compared against over ten previously published healthy control repertoires from donors aged roughly 6 to 26 years. The research as a whole found: Patients showed significantly higher frequencies than controls for about five TRBV segments, among them TRBV5-6, TRBV5-1 and TRBV20-1. Significantly lower normalized Chao1 diversity was found in multiple sclerosis patients than in controls, suggesting substantial peripheral T-cell clonal expansion. Direct clustering with F measure showed strong co-clustering of samples prepared in the same batch, prompting a batch-effect correction. The multiple sclerosis patient group was slightly younger than the control group.

To demonstrate the VDJtools post-analysis software, the study profiled TCR beta repertoires from the peripheral blood of around 13 young patients with multiple sclerosis. The multiple sclerosis patients were children and adolescents between roughly 6 and 16 years of age. Receptors were amplified or captured by PCR. Sequencing relied on an Illumina HiSeq 2500. Unique molecular identifiers were incorporated into TCR beta cDNA libraries to reduce PCR and sequencing biases. Per 1 to 10 million input T cells, approximately 500,000 cDNA molecules were obtained, such that each molecule approximated one T cell. The patient libraries were prepared and sequenced with the same protocol used for the earlier healthy control dataset. Within a given batch, samples were prepared together, multiplexed and sequenced on the same HiSeq lane. The authors' analysis ran thus. Raw barcoded reads were processed with MIGEC, and single-read molecular identifier groups were discarded before consensus assembly and CDR3 extraction. Clonotype tables were post-analysed with VDJtools, and diversity was normalized by down-sampling all datasets to the smallest sample size. In repertoire overlap clustering, CDR3 amino acid sequences, but not nucleotide sequences, were matched to correct batch-related cross-sample contamination. TCRdb reran the public reads through fastp at Q25 and MiXCR, keeping productive beta chains. A single entry per CDR3 protein holds the most common genes and DNA from its merged rows. The V and J calls and clone size are TCRdb's, not the authors'. The sample yields 430,000 or so distinct CDR3 sequences; about 39% were counted once. Together, the top ten hold 7.5% to 8.5% of the sample.

A note on this clonotype: Its antigen specificity is not known. No base quality values were provided; no much bigger clone lies one nucleotide off.

As encoded in the germline V gene, CDR1 is SGHRS while CDR2 is YFSETQ. V sheds 0 bases and J sheds 4 bases, leaving 7 bases between their ends. There are 13 amino acids in the CDR3, from cysteine to phenylalanine inclusive. Of the read, only the CDR3 DNA is kept; its 39 bases are in frame from base 1. The chain joins TRBV5-1 to TRBJ2-5; the D gene lacks a confident call. The clonotype was recovered from a girl between 2 and 10 years old with multiple sclerosis. Input material: blood. This receptor has the CDR3 CASSLALRETQYF. The sequenced DNA is TGCGCCAGCAGCTTGGCCCTGAGAGAGACCCAGTACTTC.